Below, one TCR beta chain is given with its context. What it binds is unknown. The sample belongs to a study of radiation and T cells in renal cell carcinoma. Looking at the study overall: Nephrectomy followed 15 Gy stereotactic body radiation by 4 weeks.

Study-wide points: From baseline, blood top tumor clonotypes peaked at 2 weeks post-radiation.

Assay: immunoSEQ multiplex PCR; the TCRdb copy retains only in-frame clones and omits some. The sample consists of about 130,000 clones, roughly 80% of them appearing once. The germline V gene encodes CDR1 SGHRS and CDR2 YFSETQ. CDR3 length: 15 amino acids. V shed 0 bases, J shed 5 bases, and the junction held 5 bases outside the gene matches. Documented time point: baseline pretreatment blood. Described treatment: 15 Gy SBRT to primary tumor, nephrectomy 4 weeks later. This TCR was sampled from a woman aged 55-70 years with renal cell carcinoma. The specimen comprised blood, sampled from a patient whose treatment included radiotherapy and nephrectomy. V is TRBV5-1 and J is TRBJ1-5; 7 nucleotides match TRBD1. The CDR3, as DNA: TGCGCCAGCAGCTTGGGCGACAGGGAGGATCAGCCCCAGCATTTT. It codes for CASSLGDREDQPQHF.